This record concerns one TCR beta chain sequence. Its specificity is unknown. From germline, CDR1 is LNHNV and CDR2 YYDKDF (reference sequence). V was trimmed by 0 bases and J by 0 bases, leaving 6 bases between them. CDR3 length equals 15 residues. This entry belongs to a study of CD8 T cells in ankylosing spondylitis. The study, taken as a whole, reports: Within matched ankylosing spondylitis synovial fluid, disease-linked clones were reportedly significantly enriched. Typical of ankylosing spondylitis blood, it appeared, was a TCR beta motif of under 10 highly homologous variants.

Using quantitative 5'-RACE with molecular barcodes, the authors made TCR beta libraries. MiXCR, applied by TCRdb to the 5' RACE reads, yields one record per CDR3 protein. Of 500,000 to 550,000 distinct CDR3 sequences detected, about an eighth appear once; the ten largest clones hold nearly 7%. The TCR sequence derives from a male donor with ankylosing spondylitis. V gene TRBV15 combines with J gene TRBJ2-1; D remains unclear. Sequences were obtained from blood, either unsorted or a sorted T cell fraction (not recorded which). CDR3 bases: TGTGCCACCAGCAGAGATCAGGCCTCCTACAATGAGCAGTTCTTC. Translated, it gives CATSRDQASYNEQFF.